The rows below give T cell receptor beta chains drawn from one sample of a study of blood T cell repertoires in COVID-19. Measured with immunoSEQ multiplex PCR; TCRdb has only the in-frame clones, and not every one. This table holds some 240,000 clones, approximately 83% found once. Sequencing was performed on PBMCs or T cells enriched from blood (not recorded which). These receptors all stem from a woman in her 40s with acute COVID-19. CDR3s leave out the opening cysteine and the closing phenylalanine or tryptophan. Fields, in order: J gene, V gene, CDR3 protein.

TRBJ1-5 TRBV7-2 ASSLSRGSNQPQH
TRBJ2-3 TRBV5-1 ASSFGGGRRTDTQY
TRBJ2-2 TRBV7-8 ASSLVSTSGSTGELF
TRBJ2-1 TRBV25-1 ASSELTSGTPNEQF
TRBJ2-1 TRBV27 ASSMGWREGDEQF
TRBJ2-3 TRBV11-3 ASSSWASGSLTSTDTQY
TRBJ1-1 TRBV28 ASSSTGTGSNTEAF
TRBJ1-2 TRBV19 ASSDKNEGYT
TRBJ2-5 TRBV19 ASSIQQGVWETQY
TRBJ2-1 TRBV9 ASSQQPGENEQF
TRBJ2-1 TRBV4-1 ASSHPTGEELF
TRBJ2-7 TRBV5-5 ASSLGARPSAYEQY
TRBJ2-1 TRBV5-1 ASTSSTGYNEQF
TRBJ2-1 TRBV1 TSSQDTGGTYNEQF
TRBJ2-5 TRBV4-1 ASSQDTSSVY
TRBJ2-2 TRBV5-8 ASSTGFTGELF
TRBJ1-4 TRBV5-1 ASRRETGLHEKLF
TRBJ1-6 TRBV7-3 ASSLSGYNSPLH
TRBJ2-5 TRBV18 AWTGLPEETQY
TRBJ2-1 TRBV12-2 ASRLVQSSFLDEQF
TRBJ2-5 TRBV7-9 ASSLTSGRQETQY
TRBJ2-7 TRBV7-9 ASSPRLGLAGRSSYEQY
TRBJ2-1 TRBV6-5 ASRYPSDNEQF
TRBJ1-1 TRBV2 AIKREAVTEAF
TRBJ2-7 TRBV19 ASSVASGISTYYEQY
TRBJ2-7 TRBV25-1 ASNHLGGSKAYEQY
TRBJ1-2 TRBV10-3 AISDGANYGYT
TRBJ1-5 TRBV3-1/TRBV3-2 ASSQSGTGNQPQH
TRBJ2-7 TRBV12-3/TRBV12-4 ASKTQGSYEQY
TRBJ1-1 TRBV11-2 ASSLSGANTEAF
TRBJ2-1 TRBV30 AWSPGQGAYNEQF
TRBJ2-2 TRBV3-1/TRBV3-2 ASSQGLGAVSGELF
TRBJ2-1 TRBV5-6 ASSPGEYNEQF
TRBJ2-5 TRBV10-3 AISDVAGRGETQY
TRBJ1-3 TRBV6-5 ASTGTGGGGNTIY
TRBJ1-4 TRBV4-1 ASSPAGVNEKLF
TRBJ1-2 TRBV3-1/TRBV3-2 ASSQDVAGDGYT